This T cell receptor (beta chain) was identified during a study of molecular identifiers for immune sequencing clone quantification. This CDR3 spans 15 amino acids. CDR1 is MGHRA and CDR2 is YSYEKL in the germline V gene. The junction had 7 bases not matched to a gene; V was cut back by 4 bases and J by 6 bases. It was with previously described methods and listed TCR primers that bulk TCR libraries were made. MiXCR was run by TCRdb on the PCR reads, yielding one entry per CDR3 protein. The table shows roughly 300,000 distinct CDR3 sequences, with roughly 23% occurring only once. This clonotype was recorded a few times.

The chain employs TRBV4-1 and TRBJ2-1; 9 nucleotides align to TRBD2. Specimen: naive CD8+ T cells from blood, with Jurkat cell RNA spiked in. Subset specified: FACS-sorted CD8+CD4-CCR7+CD45RA+ naive T cells. The receptor's source is a human donor in good health. Some libraries in this study had Jurkat cell RNA spiked in. CDR3 residues: CASSPSRGGPNEQFF. For the CDR3, the DNA is TGCGCCAGCAGCCCCTCGCGGGGGGGCCCCAATGAGCAGTTCTTC.